This T cell receptor (beta chain) came from a study of cytomegalovirus exposure and HLA in healthy donors. Use of 60 Vbeta and 13 Jbeta primers characterized the PCR. Some clones are missing from TCRdb's copy, which holds only in-frame ones; the method was immunoSEQ multiplex PCR. The repertoire holds 130,000 or so clones, approximately 77% seen once, with about 1% in the top ten. Study-wide results and limits: It emerged from a later analysis that several of the most significant clusters appeared to be linked to common viral pathogens.

Of note for this clone: Its antigen is still unknown.

The length of the CDR3 is 13 residues. V was clipped by 3 bases and J by 7 bases; unmatched bases: 2. The germline gives CDR1 MDHEN, CDR2 SYDVKM. Input material: PBMCs. The receptor was derived from a woman aged 60-70 years in good health and CMV-seronegative. The chain carries TRBV28 and TRBJ2-4, with 8 nucleotides matching TRBD1. CDR3 in amino acids: CASSLDRVNIQYF. CDR3 in DNA: TGTGCCAGCAGTTTGGACAGGGTCAACATTCAGTACTTC.